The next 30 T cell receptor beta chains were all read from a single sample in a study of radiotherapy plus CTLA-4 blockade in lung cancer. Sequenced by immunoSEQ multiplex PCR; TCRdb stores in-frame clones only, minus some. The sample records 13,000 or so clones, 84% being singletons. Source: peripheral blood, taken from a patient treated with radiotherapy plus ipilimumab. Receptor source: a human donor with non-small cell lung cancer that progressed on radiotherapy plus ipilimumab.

CDR3 region: CASSLASSRGTEAFF. For the CDR3, the DNA is TGTGCCAGCAGCTTAGCGAGTTCCAGGGGGACTGAAGCTTTCTTT. V gene TRBV7-9 combines with J gene TRBJ1-1; TRBD1 matches at 7 bases. Germline lookup yields CDR1 SEHNR and CDR2 FQNEAQ (reference sequence). The J segment lost 5 bases and the V segment lost 0 bases, leaving 6 bases of the junction unmatched. CDR3 length: 15 amino acids. Full variable domain (missing parts from reference TRBV7-9 and TRBJ1-1): DTGVSQNPRHKITKRGQNVTFRCDPISEHNRLYWYRQTLGQGPEFLTYFQNEAQLEKSRLLSDRFSAERPKGSFSTLEIQRTEQGDSAMYLCASSLASSRGTEAFFGQGTRLTVV.

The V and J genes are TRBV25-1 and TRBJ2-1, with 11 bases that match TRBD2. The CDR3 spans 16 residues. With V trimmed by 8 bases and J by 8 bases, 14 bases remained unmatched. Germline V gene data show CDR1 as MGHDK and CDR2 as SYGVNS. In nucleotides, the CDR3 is TGTGCCAGCCGGGGCACTAGCGGGGGCCACTGGTATGAGCAGTTCTTC. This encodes CASRGTSGGHWYEQFF.

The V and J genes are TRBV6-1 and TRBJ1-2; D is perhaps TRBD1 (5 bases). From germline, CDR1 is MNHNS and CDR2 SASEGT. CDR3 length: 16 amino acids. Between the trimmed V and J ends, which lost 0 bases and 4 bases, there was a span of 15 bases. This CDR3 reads CASSEASGAGPYGYTF. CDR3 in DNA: TGTGCCAGCAGTGAAGCCTCCGGGGCAGGGCCCTATGGCTACACCTTC.

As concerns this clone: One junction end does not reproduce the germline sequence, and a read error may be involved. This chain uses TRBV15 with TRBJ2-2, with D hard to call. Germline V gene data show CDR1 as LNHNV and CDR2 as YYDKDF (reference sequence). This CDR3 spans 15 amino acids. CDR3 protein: CAASRPMVGTGELFF. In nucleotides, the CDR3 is TGTGCCGCCAGCAGACCTATGGTTGGGACCGGGGAGCTGTTTTTT.

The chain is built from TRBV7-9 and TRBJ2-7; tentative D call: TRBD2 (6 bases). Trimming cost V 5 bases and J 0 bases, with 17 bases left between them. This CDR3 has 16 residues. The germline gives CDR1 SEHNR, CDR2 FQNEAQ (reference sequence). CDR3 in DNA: TGTGCCAGCAGCCCAGTCACCGGGACTCACTCCTACGAGCAGTACTTC. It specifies CASSPVTGTHSYEQYF.

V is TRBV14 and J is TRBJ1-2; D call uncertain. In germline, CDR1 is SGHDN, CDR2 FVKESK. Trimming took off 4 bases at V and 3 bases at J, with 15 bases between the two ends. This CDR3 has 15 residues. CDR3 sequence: CASSRKGGDHYGYTF. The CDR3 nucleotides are TGTGCCAGCAGCCGGAAGGGCGGAGATCACTATGGCTACACCTTC.

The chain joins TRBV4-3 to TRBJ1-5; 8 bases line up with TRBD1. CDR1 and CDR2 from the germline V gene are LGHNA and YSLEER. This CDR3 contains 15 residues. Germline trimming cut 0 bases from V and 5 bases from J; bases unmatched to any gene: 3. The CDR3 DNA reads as TGCGCCAGCAGCCAAGATACAGGGGGTGATCAGCCCCAGCATTTT. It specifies CASSQDTGGDQPQHF.

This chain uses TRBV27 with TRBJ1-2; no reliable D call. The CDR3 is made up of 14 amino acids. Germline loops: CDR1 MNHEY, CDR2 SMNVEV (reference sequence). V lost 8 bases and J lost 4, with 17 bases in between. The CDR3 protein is CASAPVERAYGYTF. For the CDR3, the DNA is TGTGCCAGCGCCCCAGTGGAGAGAGCCTATGGCTACACCTTC.

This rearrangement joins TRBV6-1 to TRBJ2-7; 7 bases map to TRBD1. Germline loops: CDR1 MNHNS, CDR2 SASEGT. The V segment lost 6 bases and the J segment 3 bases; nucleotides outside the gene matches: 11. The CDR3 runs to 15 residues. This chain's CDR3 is CASREGAGTLYEQYF. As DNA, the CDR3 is TGTGCCAGCAGAGAGGGGGCTGGTACCCTCTACGAGCAGTACTTC.

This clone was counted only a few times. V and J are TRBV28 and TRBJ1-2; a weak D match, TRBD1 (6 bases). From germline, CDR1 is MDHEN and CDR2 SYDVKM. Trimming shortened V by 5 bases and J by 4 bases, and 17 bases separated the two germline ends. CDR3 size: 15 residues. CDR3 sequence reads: CASSLHLQGSYGYTF. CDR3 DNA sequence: TGTGCCAGCAGTCTCCACCTACAGGGCAGCTATGGCTACACCTTC.

The CDR3 DNA follows: TGTGCCAGCAGCCCTGGACTAGCGGGGGCCGATGAGCAGTTCTTC. As protein: CASSPGLAGADEQFF. V and J are TRBV14 and TRBJ2-1, with TRBD2 matching over 13 bases. The CDR3 contains 15 residues. V was clipped by 4 bases and J by 8 bases; unmatched bases: 5. Germline lookup yields CDR1 SGHDN and CDR2 FVKESK.

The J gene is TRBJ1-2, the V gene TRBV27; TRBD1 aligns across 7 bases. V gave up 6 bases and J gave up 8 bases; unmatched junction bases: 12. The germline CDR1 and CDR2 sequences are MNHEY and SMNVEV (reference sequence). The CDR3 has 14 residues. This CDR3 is CASSLDRALIGYTF. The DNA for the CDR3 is TGTGCCAGCAGCCTCGACAGGGCTCTAATCGGCTACACCTTC.

The CDR3 sequence is CASKMGQGFYGYTF. For the CDR3, the DNA is TGCGCCTCAAAGATGGGACAGGGTTTTTATGGCTACACCTTC. The chain employs TRBV4-1 and TRBJ1-2; 9 nucleotides agree with TRBD1. The germline V gene encodes CDR1 MGHRA and CDR2 YSYEKL. V gave up 11 bases and J gave up 5 bases; unmatched junction bases: 12. The CDR3 consists of 14 residues.

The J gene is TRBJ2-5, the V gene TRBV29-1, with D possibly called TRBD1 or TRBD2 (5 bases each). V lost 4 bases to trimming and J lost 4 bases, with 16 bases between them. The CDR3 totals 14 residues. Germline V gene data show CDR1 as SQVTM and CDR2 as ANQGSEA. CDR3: CSVAENPGGETQYF. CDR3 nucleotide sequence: TGCAGCGTTGCGGAGAACCCTGGGGGAGAGACCCAGTACTTC.

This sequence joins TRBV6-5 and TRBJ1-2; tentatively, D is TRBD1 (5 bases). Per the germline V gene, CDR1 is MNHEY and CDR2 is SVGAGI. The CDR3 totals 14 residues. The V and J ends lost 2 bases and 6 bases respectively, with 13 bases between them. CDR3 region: CASSYGAGTNGYTF. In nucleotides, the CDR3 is TGTGCCAGCAGTTACGGGGCAGGGACTAATGGCTACACCTTC.

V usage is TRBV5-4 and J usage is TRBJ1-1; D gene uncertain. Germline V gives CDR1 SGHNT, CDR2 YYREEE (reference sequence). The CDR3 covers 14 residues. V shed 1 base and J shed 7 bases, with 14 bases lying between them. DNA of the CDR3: TGTGCCAGCAGCTTGCGCCTTAACGCCTATGAAGCTTTCTTT. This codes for CASSLRLNAYEAFF. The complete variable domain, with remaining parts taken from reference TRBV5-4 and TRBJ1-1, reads ETGVTQSPTHLIKTRGQQVTLRCSSQSGHNTVSWYQQALGQGPQFIFQYYREEENGRGNFPPRFSGLQFPNYSSELNVNALELDDSALYLCASSLRLNAYEAFFGQGTRLTVV.

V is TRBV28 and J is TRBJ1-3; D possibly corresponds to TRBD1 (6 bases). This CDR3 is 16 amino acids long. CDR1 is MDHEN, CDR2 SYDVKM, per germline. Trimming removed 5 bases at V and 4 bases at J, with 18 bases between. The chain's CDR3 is CASSLNWGAQGNTIYF. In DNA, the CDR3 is TGTGCCAGCAGTCTCAATTGGGGGGCGCAAGGAAACACCATATATTTT.

The CDR3 DNA reads TGTGCCAGCAGTTTAATCCGGGGATGGAACTATGGCTACACCTTC. Residues: CASSLIRGWNYGYTF. The V and J genes are TRBV28 and TRBJ1-2; unclear D gene. This CDR3 contains 15 residues. V was cut by 2 bases and J by 2 bases, with 12 bases left in between. The germline V gene encodes CDR1 MDHEN and CDR2 SYDVKM.

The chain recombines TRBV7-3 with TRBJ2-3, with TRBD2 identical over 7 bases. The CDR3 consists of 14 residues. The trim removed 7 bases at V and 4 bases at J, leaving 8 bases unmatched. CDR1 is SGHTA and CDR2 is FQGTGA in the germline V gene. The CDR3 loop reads CASTSGGSADTQYF. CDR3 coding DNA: TGTGCCAGCACCTCCGGGGGGTCGGCAGATACGCAGTATTTT.

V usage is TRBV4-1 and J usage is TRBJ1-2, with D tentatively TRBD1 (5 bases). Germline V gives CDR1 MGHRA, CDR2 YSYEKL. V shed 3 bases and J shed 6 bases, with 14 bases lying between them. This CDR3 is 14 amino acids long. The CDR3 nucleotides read TGCGCCAGCAGCCAGACAGCGAGTAGGGATGGCTACACCTTC. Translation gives CASSQTASRDGYTF.

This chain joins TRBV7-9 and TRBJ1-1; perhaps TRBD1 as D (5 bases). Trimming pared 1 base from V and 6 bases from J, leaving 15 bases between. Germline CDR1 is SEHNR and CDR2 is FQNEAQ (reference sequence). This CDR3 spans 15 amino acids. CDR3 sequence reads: CASSLVVGEKAEAFF. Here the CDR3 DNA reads TGTGCCAGCAGCTTAGTTGTGGGGGAAAAGGCTGAAGCTTTCTTT.

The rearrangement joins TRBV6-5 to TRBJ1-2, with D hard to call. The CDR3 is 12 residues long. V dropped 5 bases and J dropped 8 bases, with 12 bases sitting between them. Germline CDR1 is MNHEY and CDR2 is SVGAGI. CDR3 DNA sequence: TGTGCCAGCAGTACCAAACTTACCGGCTACACCTTC. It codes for CASSTKLTGYTF.

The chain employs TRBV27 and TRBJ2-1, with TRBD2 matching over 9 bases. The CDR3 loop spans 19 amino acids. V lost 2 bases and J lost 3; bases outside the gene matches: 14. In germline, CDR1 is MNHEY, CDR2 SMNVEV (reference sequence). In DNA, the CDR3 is TGTGCCAGCAGTTTAGGGGACCAGTACACAGCGGGGGGCTACAATGAGCAGTTCTTC. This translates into CASSLGDQYTAGGYNEQFF.

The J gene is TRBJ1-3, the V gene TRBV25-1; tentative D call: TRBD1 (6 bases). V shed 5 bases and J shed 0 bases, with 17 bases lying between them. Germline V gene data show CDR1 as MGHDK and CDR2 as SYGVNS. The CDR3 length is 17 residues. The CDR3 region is CASSTRQDPASGNTIYF. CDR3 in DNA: TGTGCCAGCAGTACACGACAGGACCCCGCCTCTGGAAACACCATATATTTT.

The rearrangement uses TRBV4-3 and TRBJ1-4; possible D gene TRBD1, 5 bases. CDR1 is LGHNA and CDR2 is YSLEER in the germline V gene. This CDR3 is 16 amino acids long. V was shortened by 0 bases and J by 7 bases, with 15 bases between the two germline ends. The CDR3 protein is CASSQDGVGRGEKLFF. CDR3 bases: TGCGCCAGCAGCCAAGATGGTGTGGGGAGGGGTGAAAAACTGTTTTTT.

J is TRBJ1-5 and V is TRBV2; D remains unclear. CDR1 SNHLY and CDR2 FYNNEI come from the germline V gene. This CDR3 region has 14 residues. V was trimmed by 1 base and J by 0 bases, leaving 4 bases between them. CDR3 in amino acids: CASSEGYSNQPQHF. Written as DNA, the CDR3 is TGTGCCAGCAGTGAAGGCTATAGCAATCAGCCCCAGCATTTT.

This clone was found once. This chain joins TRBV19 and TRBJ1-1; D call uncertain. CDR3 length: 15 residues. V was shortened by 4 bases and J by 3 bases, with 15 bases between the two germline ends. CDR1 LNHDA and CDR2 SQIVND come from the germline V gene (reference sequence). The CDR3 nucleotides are TGTGCCAGTAGTACGATCCCGGGTTTGGACACTGAAGCTTTCTTT. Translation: CASSTIPGLDTEAFF.

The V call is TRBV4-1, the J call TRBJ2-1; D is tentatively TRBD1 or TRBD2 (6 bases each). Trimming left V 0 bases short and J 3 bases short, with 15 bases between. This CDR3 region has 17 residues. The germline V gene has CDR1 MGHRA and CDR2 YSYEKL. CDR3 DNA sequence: TGCGCCAGCAGCCAAGATCTTCCGGGGGCCCGCTACAATGAGCAGTTCTTC. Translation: CASSQDLPGARYNEQFF.

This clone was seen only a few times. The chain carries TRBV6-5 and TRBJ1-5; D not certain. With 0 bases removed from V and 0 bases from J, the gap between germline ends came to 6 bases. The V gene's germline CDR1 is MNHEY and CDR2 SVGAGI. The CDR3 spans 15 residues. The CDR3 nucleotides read TGTGCCAGCAGTTACTCGGGGTCTAGCAATCAGCCCCAGCATTTT. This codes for CASSYSGSSNQPQHF.

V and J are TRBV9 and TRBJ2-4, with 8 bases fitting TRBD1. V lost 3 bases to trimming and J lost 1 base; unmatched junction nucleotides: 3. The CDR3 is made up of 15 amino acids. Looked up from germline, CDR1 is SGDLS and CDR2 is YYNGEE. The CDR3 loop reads CASSGTGLAKNIQYF. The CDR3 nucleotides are TGTGCCAGCAGCGGGACAGGGTTGGCCAAAAACATTCAGTACTTC. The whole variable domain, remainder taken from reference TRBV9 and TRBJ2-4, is DSGVTQTPKHLITATGQRVTLRCSPRSGDLSVYWYQQSLDQGLQFLIQYYNGEERAKGNILERFSAQQFPDLHSELNLSSLELGDSALYFCASSGTGLAKNIQYFGAGTRLSVL.